This T cell receptor (beta chain) is from a study of blood T cell repertoires in COVID-19. Study summary: Material from acute and convalescent COVID-19 was sourced from the United States, Italy and Spain. The analysed material was cDNA or gDNA that came from T cells, B-cell-depleted T cells, or PBMCs.

As processed by the authors: Amplification from reference gene primers served as the basis for estimated nucleated cell counts. Profiling relied on immunoSEQ multiplex PCR, and the TCRdb table lists in-frame clones only, not all of them. The V and J calls and clone size are taken from that table; D and trimming were inferred from the DNA. Of roughly 67,000 clones in the sample, 84% were seen once. J gave up 5 bases and V 6 bases, and 2 bases lay outside the gene matches. CDR3 length equals 13 residues. This chain uses TRBV12-3 or TRBV12-4 with TRBJ2-1, with 9 bases fitting TRBD1. The TCR comes from a middle-aged man with active COVID-19. The sequencing sample was made of peripheral blood. CDR3 protein: CASSWDRDNEQFF. In DNA, the CDR3 is TGTGCCAGCAGCTGGGACAGGGACAATGAGCAGTTCTTC.